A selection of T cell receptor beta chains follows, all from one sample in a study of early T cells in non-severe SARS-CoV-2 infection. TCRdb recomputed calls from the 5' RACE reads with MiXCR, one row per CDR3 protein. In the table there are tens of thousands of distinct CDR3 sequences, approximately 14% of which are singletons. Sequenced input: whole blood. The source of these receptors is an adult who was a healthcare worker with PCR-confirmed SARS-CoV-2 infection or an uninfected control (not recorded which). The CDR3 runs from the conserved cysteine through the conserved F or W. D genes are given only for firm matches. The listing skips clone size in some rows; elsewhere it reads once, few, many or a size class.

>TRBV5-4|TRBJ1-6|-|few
TGTGCCAGCAGCTTGGACCAGTCAGGAAATTCACCCCTCCACTTT
CASSLDQSGNSPLHF
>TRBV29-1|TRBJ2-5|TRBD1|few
TGCAGCGTTACAGACAGGGGAAAAGAGACCCAGTACTTC
CSVTDRGKETQYF
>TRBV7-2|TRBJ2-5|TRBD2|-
TGTGCCAGCAGCTGGTCTAGCGGGGGGCAAGAGACCCAGTACTTC
CASSWSSGGQETQYF
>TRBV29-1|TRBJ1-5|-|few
TGCAGCGTTGTAGGAGCGGACGGCGATAGCAATCAGCCCCAGCATTTT
CSVVGADGDSNQPQHF
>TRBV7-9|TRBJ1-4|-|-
TGTGCCAGCAGCTTCCGACGGGGAGAAAAACTGTTTTTT
CASSFRRGEKLFF
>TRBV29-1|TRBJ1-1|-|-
TGCAGCGTTGCGATGGGGGGGGCAGGGACTGAAGCTTTCTTT
CSVAMGGAGTEAFF
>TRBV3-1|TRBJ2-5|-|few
TGTGCCAGCCTGGGCTACCAAGAGACCCAGTACTTC
CASLGYQETQYF
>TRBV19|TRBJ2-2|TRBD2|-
TGTGCCAGTAGTACCATGGGACTAGCGGGGGCCACCGGGGAGCTGTTTTTT
CASSTMGLAGATGELFF
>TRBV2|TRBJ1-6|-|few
TGTGCCAGCCGTCGTTCAAGTTTCGGGTCACCCCTCCACTTT
CASRRSSFGSPLHF
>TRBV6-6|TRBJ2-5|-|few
TGTGCCAGCAGTTACTCTTTCGAAGAGACCCAGTACTTC
CASSYSFEETQYF
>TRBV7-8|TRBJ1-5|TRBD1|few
TGTGCCAGCAGCTTAGAGGGGGCACGCAATCAGCCCCAGCATTTT
CASSLEGARNQPQHF
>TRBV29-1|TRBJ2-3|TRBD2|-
TGCAGCACTCGGGCTAGCGGGGGGGGCAGGGATACGCAGTATTTT
CSTRASGGGRDTQYF
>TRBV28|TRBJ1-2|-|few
TGTGCCAGCAGTTTTAGGCAGTACTATGGCTACACCTTC
CASSFRQYYGYTF
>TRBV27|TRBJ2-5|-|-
TGTGCCAGCAGTCCGCTACTTCAAAACCAGGGCCAGTACTTC
CASSPLLQNQGQYF
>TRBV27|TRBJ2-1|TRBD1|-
TGTGCCAGCAGTTTAGGGACAGGGTCCAATGAGCAGTTCTTC
CASSLGTGSNEQFF
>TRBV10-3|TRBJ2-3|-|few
TGTGCCATCGGGCAGAACACAGATACGCAGTATTTT
CAIGQNTDTQYF
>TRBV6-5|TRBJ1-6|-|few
TGTGCCAGCAGTTACGATGGTGCGGCCCGGAATTCACCCCTCCACTTT
CASSYDGAARNSPLHF
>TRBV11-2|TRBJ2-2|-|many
TGTGCCAGCAGCTTAAGCCAGGGTTACGCCGGGGAGCTGTTTTTT
CASSLSQGYAGELFF
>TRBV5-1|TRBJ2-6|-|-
TGCGCCAGCAGTCTTGGGGCCAACGTCCTGACTTTC
CASSLGANVLTF
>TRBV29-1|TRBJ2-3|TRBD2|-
TGCAGCCTTCGACTAGCAGCCGATACGCAGTATTTT
CSLRLAADTQYF
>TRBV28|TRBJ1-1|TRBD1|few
TGTGCCAGCAGTTTTTCAGACAGGGTGAACACTGAAGCTTTCTTT
CASSFSDRVNTEAFF
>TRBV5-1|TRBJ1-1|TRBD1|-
TGCGCCAGCAGCCCGGGACAGGGAATGAACACTGAAGCTTTCTTT
CASSPGQGMNTEAFF
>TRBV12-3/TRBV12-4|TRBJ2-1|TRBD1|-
TGTGCCAGCAGGGGACAGGCTGGCAATGAGCAGTTCTTC
CASRGQAGNEQFF
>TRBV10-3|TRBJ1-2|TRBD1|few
TGTGCCATCAGTTCGGACAGGTCCTATGGCTACACCTTC
CAISSDRSYGYTF
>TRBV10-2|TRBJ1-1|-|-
TGCGCCAGCAGTGAGTCAGAGGGGACTGAAGCTTTCTTT
CASSESEGTEAFF
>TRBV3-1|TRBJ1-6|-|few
TGTGCCAGCAGCCCCACACCACAGGGCTATAATTCACCCCTCCACTTT
CASSPTPQGYNSPLHF
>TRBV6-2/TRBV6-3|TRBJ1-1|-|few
TGTGCCAGCAGTCCGCCGGGTTTATTGCAGGGGACGGCTAAGAACACTGAAGCTTTCTTT
CASSPPGLLQGTAKNTEAFF
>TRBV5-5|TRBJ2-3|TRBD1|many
TGTGCCAGCAGCTTGGCCAGGGACAGTCGGAGCACAGATACGCAGTATTTT
CASSLARDSRSTDTQYF
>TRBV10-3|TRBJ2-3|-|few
TGTGCCATCAGGCCGGGATCGAACGCAGATACGCAGTATTTT
CAIRPGSNADTQYF
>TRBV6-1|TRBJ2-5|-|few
TGTGCCAGCAGCCTGACTAGAGGTGGACGGGTCGGAGAGACCCAGTACTTC
CASSLTRGGRVGETQYF
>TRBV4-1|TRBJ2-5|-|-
TGCGCCAGCAGCCAAGACAGGGGGGACCCAGAGACCCAGTACTTC
CASSQDRGDPETQYF
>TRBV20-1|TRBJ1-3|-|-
TGCAGTGCCCAAGCGGGGGGAAACACCATATATTTT
CSAQAGGNTIYF
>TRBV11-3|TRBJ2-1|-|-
TGTGCCAGCAGCTTAAATACCAATGAGCAGTTCTTC
CASSLNTNEQFF
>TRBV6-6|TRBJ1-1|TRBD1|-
TGTGCCAGCAGTTACCAGGGGGCGCGGACTGAAGCTTTCTTT
CASSYQGARTEAFF
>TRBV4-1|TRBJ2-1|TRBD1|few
TGCGCCAGCACCCTAACACCTGAGACAGGGGTCCGTGAGCAGTTCTTC
CASTLTPETGVREQFF
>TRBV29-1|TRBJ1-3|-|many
TGCAGCGTTCTAGGCTCTGGAAACACCATATATTTT
CSVLGSGNTIYF
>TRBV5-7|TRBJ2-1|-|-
TGTGCCAGCAGCTTGGTGGACGTGGGCAATGAGCAGTTCTTC
CASSLVDVGNEQFF
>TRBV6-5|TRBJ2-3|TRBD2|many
TGTGCCAGCAGAGGTAGCGGGGTTGATACGCAGTATTTT
CASRGSGVDTQYF
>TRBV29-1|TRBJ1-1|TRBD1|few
TGCAGTGAAGGGGGCTGGAACACTGAAGCTTTCTTT
CSEGGWNTEAFF
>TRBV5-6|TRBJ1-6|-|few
TGTGCCAGCAGCTTGACCATCTCGGGTAATTCACCCCTCCACTTT
CASSLTISGNSPLHF
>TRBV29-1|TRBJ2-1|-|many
TGCAGCGTTTCTTTTTTAGCGAGCTCCTACAATGAGCAGTTCTTC
CSVSFLASSYNEQFF
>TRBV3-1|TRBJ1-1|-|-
TGTGCCAGCAGCCAAGGAGACAGTAACACTGAAGCTTTCTTT
CASSQGDSNTEAFF